The 9 T cell receptor beta chains reported below all come from one sample, sequenced in a study of metastatic and nonmetastatic thyroid tumors. Until they underwent thyroid surgery, no patient had received any treatment. TCRdb re-clonotyped the PCR reads through MiXCR. Of approximately 35,000 clones listed, 20% to 25% are singletons. Sequenced material: tumor tissue. Receptor source: a male donor with papillary thyroid cancer or a benign thyroid nodule (not recorded which). Some clones in this sample may be carry-over from other donors' samples.

The table lists this clone with many counts. This chain uses TRBV30 with TRBJ2-7; the match to TRBD1 covers 12 bases. CDR3 length equals 15 residues. V was clipped by 4 bases and J by 3 bases; unmatched bases: 7. Germline CDR1 GTSNPN, CDR2 SVGIG (reference sequence). CDR3 sequence: CAWTLRDRGLYEQYF. The CDR3 nucleotides are TGTGCCTGGACCCTACGGGACAGGGGGCTCTACGAGCAGTACTTC.

This clone was counted between two and nine times. The CDR3 here is CASITLAGYTQYF. For the CDR3, the DNA is TGTGCCAGCATCACCTTAGCGGGATATACGCAGTATTTT. The V gene is TRBV7-2, the J gene TRBJ2-3; 8 positions match TRBD2. The CDR3 is made up of 13 amino acids. V was clipped by 7 bases and J by 7 bases; unmatched bases: 7. Germline CDR1 reads SGHTA; CDR2 reads FQGNSA.

This clone was seen more than once but under ten times. This clone may be a read error of a much larger clone one base away. Other DNA sequences in this sample translate to the same CDR3. This chain uses TRBV28 with TRBJ2-2; D is uncertain. Between the trimmed V and J ends, which lost 7 bases and 8 bases, there was a span of 17 bases. CDR1 and CDR2 from the germline V gene are MDHEN and SYDVKM. The CDR3 is made up of 14 amino acids. The chain's CDR3 is CASKGQAATGELFF. The CDR3 DNA follows: TGTGCCAGCAAGGGCCAGGCTGCGACTGGGGAGCTGTTTTTT.

Written as DNA, the CDR3 is TGTGCCAGCAGTCTAAGACCCTACTATAGCGGCTACACCTTC. Amino acid sequence: CASSLRPYYSGYTF. J is TRBJ1-2 and V is TRBV28; D is uncertain. The V gene's germline CDR1 is MDHEN and CDR2 SYDVKM. Deletions cut 5 bases from V and 8 bases from J, with 18 bases between. This CDR3 comprises 14 residues.

The rearrangement links TRBV5-1 to TRBJ2-1, with 11 nucleotides matching TRBD2. The CDR3 covers 15 residues. Germline loops: CDR1 SGHRS, CDR2 YFSETQ. V lost 4 bases and J lost 12; bases outside the gene matches: 12. CDR3 coding DNA: TGCGCCAGCAGCGTGACTAGCGGGGAATTACAGAGGCAGTTCTTC. Translation: CASSVTSGELQRQFF.

This clone was observed once. This chain links TRBV5-1 with TRBJ1-2; 7 bases line up with TRBD1. Germline values: CDR1 SGHRS, CDR2 YFSETQ. The CDR3 totals 14 residues. V shed 0 bases and J 7 bases; nucleotides not matched to a gene: 6. CDR3 nucleotides: TGCGCCAGCAGCTTGGGACAGGGAGACTCTGGCTACACCTTC. Translating gives CASSLGQGDSGYTF.

By proportion, this clone is medium-sized (0.01 to 0.1%). CDR3 sequence: CASSLSNSGVSEQYF. The CDR3 DNA reads TGTGCCAGCAGTTTATCGAACAGCGGGGTATCCGAGCAGTACTTC. The rearrangement joins TRBV27 to TRBJ2-7, with TRBD2 matching over 7 bases. Looked up from germline, CDR1 is MNHEY and CDR2 is SMNVEV (reference sequence). This CDR3 contains 15 residues. Trimming took 0 bases from V and 6 from J; bases not matched to a gene: 8.

This clone was seen many times. The chain links TRBV20-1 to TRBJ2-5; 10 bases are shared with TRBD2. Germline V CDR1 and CDR2: DFQATT, SNEGSKA (reference sequence). After removal of 3 bases from V and 1 base from J, the junction contained 11 bases not matched to a gene. The CDR3 totals 17 residues. CDR3 coding DNA: TGCAGTGCTAGTTTGCCTAGCGGGAGATCCTTCCAAGAGACCCAGTACTTC. This encodes CSASLPSGRSFQETQYF.

This clone rates as medium-sized. This chain links TRBV6-1 with TRBJ2-7, with 10 bases fitting TRBD1. V trimming: 6 bases; J trimming: 5 bases; junction bases outside the gene matches: 10. The CDR3 has 15 residues. The germline CDR1 and CDR2 sequences are MNHNS and SASEGT. CDR3: CASRGPGQGIHEQYF. The CDR3 DNA reads TGTGCCAGCAGAGGACCGGGACAGGGGATTCACGAGCAGTACTTC.